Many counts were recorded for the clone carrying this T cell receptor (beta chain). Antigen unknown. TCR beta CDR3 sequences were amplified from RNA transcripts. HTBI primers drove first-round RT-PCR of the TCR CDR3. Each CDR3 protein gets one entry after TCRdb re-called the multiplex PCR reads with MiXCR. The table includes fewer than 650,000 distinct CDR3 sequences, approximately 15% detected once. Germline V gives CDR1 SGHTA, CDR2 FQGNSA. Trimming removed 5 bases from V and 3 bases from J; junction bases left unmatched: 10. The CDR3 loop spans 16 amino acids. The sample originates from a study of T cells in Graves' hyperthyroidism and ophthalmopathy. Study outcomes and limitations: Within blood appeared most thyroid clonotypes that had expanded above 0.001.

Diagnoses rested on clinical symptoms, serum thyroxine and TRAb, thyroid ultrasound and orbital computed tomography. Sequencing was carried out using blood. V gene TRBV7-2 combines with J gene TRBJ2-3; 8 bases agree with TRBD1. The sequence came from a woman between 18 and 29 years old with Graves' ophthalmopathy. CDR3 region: CASSPPRGRETDTQYF. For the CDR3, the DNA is TGTGCCAGCAGCCCCCCCAGGGGGCGTGAGACAGATACGCAGTATTTT.